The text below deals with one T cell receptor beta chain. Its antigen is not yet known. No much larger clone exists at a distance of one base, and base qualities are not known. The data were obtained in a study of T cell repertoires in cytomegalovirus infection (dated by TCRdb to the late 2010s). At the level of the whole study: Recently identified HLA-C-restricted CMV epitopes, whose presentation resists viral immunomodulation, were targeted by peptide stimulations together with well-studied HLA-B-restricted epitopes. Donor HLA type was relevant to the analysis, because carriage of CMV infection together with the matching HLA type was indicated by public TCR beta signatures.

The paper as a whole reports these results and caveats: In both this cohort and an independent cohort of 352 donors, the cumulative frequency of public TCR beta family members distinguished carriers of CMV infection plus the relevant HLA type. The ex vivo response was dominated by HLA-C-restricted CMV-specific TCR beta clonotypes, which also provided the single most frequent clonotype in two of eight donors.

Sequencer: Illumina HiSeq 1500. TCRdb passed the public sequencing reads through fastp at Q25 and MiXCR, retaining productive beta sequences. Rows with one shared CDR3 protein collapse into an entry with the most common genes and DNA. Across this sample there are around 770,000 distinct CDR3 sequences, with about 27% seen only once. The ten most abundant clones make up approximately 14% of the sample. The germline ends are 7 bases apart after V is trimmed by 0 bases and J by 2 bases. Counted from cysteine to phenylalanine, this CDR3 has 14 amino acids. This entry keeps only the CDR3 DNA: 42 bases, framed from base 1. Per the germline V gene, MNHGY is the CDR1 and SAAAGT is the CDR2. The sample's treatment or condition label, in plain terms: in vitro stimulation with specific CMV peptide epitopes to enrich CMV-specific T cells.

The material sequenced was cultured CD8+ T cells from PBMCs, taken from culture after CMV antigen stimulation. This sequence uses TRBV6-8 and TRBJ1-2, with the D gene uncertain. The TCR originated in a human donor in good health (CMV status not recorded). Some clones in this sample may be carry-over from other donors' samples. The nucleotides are TGTGCCAGCAGTTACTCGAACGAAAACTATGGCTACACCTTC. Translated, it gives CASSYSNENYGYTF.